Described below is a single T cell receptor (beta chain) sequence and its context. The antigen remains undetermined. The source of the sample is a study of regulatory and conventional T cells in RAG deficiency. Study-level findings and limits: Omenn patients showed >80% Treg-Tconv overlap and shorter CDR3 lengths. These Omenn syndrome Treg sorts may hold peripherally activated cells instead.

The repertoire was sequenced with immunoSEQ multiplex PCR; TCRdb's copy has only in-frame clones and lacks some. The table includes fewer than 9,500 clones, approximately 94% detected once. Genomic DNA came from blood regulatory T cells gated CD4+ CD25-high CD127-low. Trimming at V came to 4 bases and at J to 7 bases, leaving 10 bases not matched to a gene. Germline CDR1 is SGHRS and CDR2 is YFSETQ. The CDR3 is 15 residues long. These data also formed part of another study, on regulatory T cells. That report notes: Primers: 52 TRBV forward and 13 TRBJ reverse. In patients, unique TRB V-J pairs were restricted and V/J usage skewed, especially in Tregs.

V is TRBV5-1 and J is TRBJ2-3; TRBD2 aligns across 9 bases. The TCR was taken from a human donor in good health. Input material: CD127- CD25+ CD4+ Tregs sorted from blood. CDR3 in amino acids: CASSAGTSIEYTQYF. CDR3 nucleotide sequence: TGCGCCAGCAGCGCGGGGACTAGCATCGAGTATACGCAGTATTTT.